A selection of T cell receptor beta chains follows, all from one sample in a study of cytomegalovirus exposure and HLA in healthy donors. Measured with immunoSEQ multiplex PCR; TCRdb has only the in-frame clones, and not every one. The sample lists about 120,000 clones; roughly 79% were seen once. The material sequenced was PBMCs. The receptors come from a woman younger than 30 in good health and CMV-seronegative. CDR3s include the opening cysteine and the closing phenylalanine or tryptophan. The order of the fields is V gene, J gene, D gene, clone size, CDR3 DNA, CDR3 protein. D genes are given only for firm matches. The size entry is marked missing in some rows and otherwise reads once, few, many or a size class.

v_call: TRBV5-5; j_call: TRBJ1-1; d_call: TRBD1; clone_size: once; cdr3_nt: TGTGCCAGCAGCTGGGCGGACAGGTTTGAAGCTTTCTTT; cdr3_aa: CASSWADRFEAFF
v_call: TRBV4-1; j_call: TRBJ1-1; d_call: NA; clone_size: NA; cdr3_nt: TGCGCCAGCAGCCAAGGAGGTTTGAAGGGGAGGGAACCGTCAAAGAACACTGAAGCTTTCTTT; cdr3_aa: CASSQGGLKGREPSKNTEAFF
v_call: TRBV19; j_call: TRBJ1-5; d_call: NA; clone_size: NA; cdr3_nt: TGTGCCAGTCTATCTGGGGGGGTGGGACAGCCCCAGCATTTT; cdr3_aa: CASLSGGVGQPQHF
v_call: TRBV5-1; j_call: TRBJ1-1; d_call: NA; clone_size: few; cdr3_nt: TGCGCCAGCAGCTTGGGAGGGCTGAACACTGAAGCTTTCTTT; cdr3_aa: CASSLGGLNTEAFF
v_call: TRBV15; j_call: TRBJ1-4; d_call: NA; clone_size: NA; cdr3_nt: TGTGCCACCAGCTCCCGGGACACTGAAAAACTGTTTTTT; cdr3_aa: CATSSRDTEKLFF
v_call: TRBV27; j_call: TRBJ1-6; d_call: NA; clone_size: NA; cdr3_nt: TGTGCCAGCAGTTTATCCCCAGATGGTTCACCCCTCCACTTT; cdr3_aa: CASSLSPDGSPLHF
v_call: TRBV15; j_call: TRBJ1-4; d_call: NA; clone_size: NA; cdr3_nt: TGTGCCACCCAAAACTGGAGAATCGGGGTCATGTTGGGTGAAAAACTGTTTTTT; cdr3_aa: CATQNWRIGVMLGEKLFF
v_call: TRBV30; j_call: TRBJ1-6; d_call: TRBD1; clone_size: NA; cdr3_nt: TGTGCCTGGAGTGTACCGGGACAGGGTAAAAGCTCCTATAATTCCCCCCTCCACTTT; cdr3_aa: CAWSVPGQGKSSYNSPLHF
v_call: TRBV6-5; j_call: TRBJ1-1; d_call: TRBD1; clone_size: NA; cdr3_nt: TGTGCCAGCAGTCTCATCACAGGGGACAAGACTGAAGCTTTCTTT; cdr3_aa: CASSLITGDKTEAFF
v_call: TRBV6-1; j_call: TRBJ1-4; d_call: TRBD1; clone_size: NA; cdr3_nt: TGTGCCAGCAGTGAAGAGGGACAGGGGGCGGAAAAACTGTTTTTT; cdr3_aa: CASSEEGQGAEKLFF
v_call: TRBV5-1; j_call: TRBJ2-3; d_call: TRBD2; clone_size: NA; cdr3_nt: TGCGCCAGCAGTATATCGAGCGGGGAGGGTACGCAGTATTTT; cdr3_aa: CASSISSGEGTQYF
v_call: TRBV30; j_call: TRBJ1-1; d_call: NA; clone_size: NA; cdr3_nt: TGTGCCTGGAGAAGGACAAACACTGAAGCTTTCTTT; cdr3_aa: CAWRRTNTEAFF
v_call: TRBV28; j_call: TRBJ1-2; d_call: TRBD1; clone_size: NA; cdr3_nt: TGTGCCAGCAGTATGACAGGGAATCTCGGCTACACCTTC; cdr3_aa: CASSMTGNLGYTF
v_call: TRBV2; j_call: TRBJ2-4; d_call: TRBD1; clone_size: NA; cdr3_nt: TGTGCCAGCAGGCACAGGGGGCAAACCAAAAACATTCAGTACTTC; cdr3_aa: CASRHRGQTKNIQYF
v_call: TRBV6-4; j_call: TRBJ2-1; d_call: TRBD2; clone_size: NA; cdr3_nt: TGTGCCAGCAGTGACTCCGGGGGGGCCTACAATGAGCAGTTCTTC; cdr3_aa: CASSDSGGAYNEQFF
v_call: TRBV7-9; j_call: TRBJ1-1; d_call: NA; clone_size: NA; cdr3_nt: TGTGCCAGCAGCCCAGGCCAGGTTCCCACTGAAGCTTTCTTT; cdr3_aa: CASSPGQVPTEAFF
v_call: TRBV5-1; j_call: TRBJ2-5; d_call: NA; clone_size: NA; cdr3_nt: TGCGCCAGCAGCTTGGTCGGGACCCAGTACTTC; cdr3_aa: CASSLVGTQYF
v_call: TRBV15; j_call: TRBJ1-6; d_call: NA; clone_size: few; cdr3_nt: TGTGCCACCAGCAGAGTCCTACCCGGTAATTCACCCCTCCACTTT; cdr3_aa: CATSRVLPGNSPLHF
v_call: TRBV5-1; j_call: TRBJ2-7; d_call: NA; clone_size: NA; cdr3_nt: TGCGCCAGCAGCTTGGGGGCCTCTAACTCCTACGAGCAGTACTTC; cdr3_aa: CASSLGASNSYEQYF
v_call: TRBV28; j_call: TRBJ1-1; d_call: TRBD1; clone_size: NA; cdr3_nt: TGTGCCAGCAGGTCACAGGGGGACACTGAAGCTTTCTTT; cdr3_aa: CASRSQGDTEAFF
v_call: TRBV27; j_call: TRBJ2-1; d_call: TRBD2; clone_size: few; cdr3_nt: TGTGCCAGCAGTATTAGCGGGACCTACAATGAGCAGTTCTTC; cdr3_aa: CASSISGTYNEQFF
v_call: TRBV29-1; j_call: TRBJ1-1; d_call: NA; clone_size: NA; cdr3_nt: TGCAGCGTTAGCGGGGGGGCTGAAGCTTTCTTT; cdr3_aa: CSVSGGAEAFF
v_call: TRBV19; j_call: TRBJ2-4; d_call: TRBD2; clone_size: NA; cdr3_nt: TGTGCCAGTAGTGAGTCTAGCGGGGGGATTCTGGCCAAAAACATTCAGTACTTC; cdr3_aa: CASSESSGGILAKNIQYF
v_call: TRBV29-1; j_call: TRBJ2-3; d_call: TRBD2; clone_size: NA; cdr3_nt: TGCAGCGTTGTCCGTTCAGGTAGCGGGGTCTCAGATACGCAGTATTTT; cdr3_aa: CSVVRSGSGVSDTQYF
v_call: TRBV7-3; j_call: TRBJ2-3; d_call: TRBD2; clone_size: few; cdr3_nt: TGTGCCAGCAGCTTAGAAGCGGGGCTCCGAGATACGCAGTATTTT; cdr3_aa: CASSLEAGLRDTQYF
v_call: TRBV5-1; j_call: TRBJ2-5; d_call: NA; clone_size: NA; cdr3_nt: TGCGCCAGCAGCTCCGGGACACGTGAAGAGATCCAGTACTTC; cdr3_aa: CASSSGTREEIQYF
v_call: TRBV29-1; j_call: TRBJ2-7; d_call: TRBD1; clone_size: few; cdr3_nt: TGCAGCGTTGAGGGACAGGGCTATGGATACGAGCAGTACTTC; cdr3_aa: CSVEGQGYGYEQYF
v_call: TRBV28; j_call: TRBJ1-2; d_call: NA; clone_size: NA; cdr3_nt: TGTGCCAGCAGCGTCAGGACTATCCGCGATGGCTACACCTTC; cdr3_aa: CASSVRTIRDGYTF
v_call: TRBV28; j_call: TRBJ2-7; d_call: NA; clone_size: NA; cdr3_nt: TGTGCCAGCAGTTTGCGGGCCTACGAGCAGTACTTC; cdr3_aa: CASSLRAYEQYF
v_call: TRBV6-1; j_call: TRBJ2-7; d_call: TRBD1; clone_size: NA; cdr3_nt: TGTGCCACCACTGGACAGGGGAATAGAGAGCAGTACTTC; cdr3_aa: CATTGQGNREQYF
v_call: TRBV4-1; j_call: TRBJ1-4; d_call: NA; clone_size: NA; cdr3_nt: TGCGCCAGCAGCCAACACCGCCCCCAGGGAGGAAATGAAAAACTGTTTTTT; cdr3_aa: CASSQHRPQGGNEKLFF
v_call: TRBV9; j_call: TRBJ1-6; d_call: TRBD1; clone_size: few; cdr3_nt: TGTGCCAGCAGCTTCCGGGACAGCCTTAATTCACCCCTCCACTTT; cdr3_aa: CASSFRDSLNSPLHF
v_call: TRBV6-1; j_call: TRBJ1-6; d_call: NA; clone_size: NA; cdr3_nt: TGTGCCAGCAGAGACCTACTAGGAGGTGGTTCACCCCTCCACTTT; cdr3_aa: CASRDLLGGGSPLHF
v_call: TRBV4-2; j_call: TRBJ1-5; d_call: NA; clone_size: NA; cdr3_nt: TGTGCCAGCAGCCAAGACAGTAGCATCCAGCCCCAGCATTTT; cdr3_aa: CASSQDSSIQPQHF
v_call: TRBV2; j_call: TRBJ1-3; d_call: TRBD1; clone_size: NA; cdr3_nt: TGTGCCATCTATGGGGGACAGAGATTTGGAAACACCATATATTTT; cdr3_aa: CAIYGGQRFGNTIYF
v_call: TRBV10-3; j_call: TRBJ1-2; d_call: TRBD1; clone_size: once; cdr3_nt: TGTGCCATCGGGACAGGGGATGGCTACACCTTC; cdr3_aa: CAIGTGDGYTF
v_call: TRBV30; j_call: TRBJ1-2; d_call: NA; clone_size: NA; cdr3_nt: TGTGCCTGGAGTGTTTCAGGCTTGGCCTATGGCTACACCTTC; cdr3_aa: CAWSVSGLAYGYTF
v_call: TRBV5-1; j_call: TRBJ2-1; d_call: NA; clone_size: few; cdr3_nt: TGCGCCAGCAGCTTGGTTGCGGGGGCAGCCTACAATGAGCAGTTCTTC; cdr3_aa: CASSLVAGAAYNEQFF
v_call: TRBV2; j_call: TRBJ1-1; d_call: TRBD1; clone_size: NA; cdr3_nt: TGTGCCAGCGGGGGACAGATGAACACTGAAGCTTTCTTT; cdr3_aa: CASGGQMNTEAFF
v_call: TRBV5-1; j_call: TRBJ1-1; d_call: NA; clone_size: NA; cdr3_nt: TGCGCCAGCAGCTCGTCTAGCCTGAGGGACACTGAAGCTTTCTTT; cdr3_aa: CASSSSSLRDTEAFF
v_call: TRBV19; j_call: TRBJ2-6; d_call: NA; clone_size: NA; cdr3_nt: TGTGCCAGTAGTATCCAGTCTGGGGCCAACGTCCTGACTTTC; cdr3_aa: CASSIQSGANVLTF
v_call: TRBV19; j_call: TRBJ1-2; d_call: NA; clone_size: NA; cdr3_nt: TGTGCCAGTAGCCGGGGGGCTAACTATGGCTACACCTTC; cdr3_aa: CASSRGANYGYTF
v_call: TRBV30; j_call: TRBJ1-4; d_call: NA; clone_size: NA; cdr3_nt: TGTGCCTGGAGTAGAAACAGTAATGAAAAACTGTTTTTT; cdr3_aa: CAWSRNSNEKLFF
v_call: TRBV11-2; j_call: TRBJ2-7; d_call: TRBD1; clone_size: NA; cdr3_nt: TGTGCCAGCAGCTTAGAGAGTTACGGGACAGAATCCTACGAGCAGTACTTC; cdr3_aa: CASSLESYGTESYEQYF
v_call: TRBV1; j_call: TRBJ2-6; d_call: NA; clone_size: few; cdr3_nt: TGCACCAGCAGCCAAGCCAACCCCCGTTGGACAGGGCCTTCTGGGGCCAACGTCCTGACTTTC; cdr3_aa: CTSSQANPRWTGPSGANVLTF
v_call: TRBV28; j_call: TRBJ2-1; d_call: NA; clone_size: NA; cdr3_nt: TGTGCCAGCAGTCTTGCGGTACAGGGAGCAAATGAGCAGTTCTTC; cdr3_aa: CASSLAVQGANEQFF
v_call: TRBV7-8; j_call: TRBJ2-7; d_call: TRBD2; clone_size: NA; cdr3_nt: TGTGCCAGCGGTACTAGCGGGGGGTCCTACGAGCAGTACTTC; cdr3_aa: CASGTSGGSYEQYF
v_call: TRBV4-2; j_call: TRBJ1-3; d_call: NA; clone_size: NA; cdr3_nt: TGTGCCAGCAGCCAAGGGGGCTCGGACACCATATATTTT; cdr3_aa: CASSQGGSDTIYF
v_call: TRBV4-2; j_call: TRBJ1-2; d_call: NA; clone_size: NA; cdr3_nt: TGTGCCAGCAGCCAAGACCCCGGTGGAGAAATTTATGGCTACACCTTC; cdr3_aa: CASSQDPGGEIYGYTF
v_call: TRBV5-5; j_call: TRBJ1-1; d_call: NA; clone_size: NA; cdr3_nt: TGTGCCAGCAGCTTTAAAGGGGACACTGAAGCTTTCTTT; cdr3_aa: CASSFKGDTEAFF
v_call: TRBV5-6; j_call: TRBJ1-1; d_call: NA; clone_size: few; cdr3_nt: TGTGCCAGCAGCCCCGTTGGAGTTCCGAACACTGAAGCTTTCTTT; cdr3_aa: CASSPVGVPNTEAFF
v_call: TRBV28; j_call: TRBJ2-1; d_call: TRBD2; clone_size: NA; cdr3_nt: TGTGCCAGCAGTTTATGGGGACTAGCCAACAATGAGCAGTTCTTC; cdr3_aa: CASSLWGLANNEQFF
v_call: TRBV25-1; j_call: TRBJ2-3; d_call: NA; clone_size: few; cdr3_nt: TGTGCCAGCAGTGGAATTCCGAGAGATACGCAGTATTTT; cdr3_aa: CASSGIPRDTQYF
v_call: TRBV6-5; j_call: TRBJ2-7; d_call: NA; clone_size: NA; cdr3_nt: TGTGCCGTCGGGAGCGACGAGCAGTACTTC; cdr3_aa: CAVGSDEQYF
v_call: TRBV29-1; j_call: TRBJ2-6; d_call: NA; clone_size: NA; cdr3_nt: TGCAGCGTTGAAGCCTTACAGGGATCTGGGGCCAACGTCCTGACTTTC; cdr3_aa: CSVEALQGSGANVLTF
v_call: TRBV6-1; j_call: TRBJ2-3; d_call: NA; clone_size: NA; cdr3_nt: TGTGCCAGCAGTGGACTCACAGATACGCAGTATTTT; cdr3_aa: CASSGLTDTQYF
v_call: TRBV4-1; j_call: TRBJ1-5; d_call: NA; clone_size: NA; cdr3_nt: TGCGCCAGCATGTCTCCGCGGGCGTATGATAGCAATCAGCCCCAGCATTTT; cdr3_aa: CASMSPRAYDSNQPQHF
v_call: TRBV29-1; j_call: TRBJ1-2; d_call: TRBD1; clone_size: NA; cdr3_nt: TGCTCCACAGGGGGCGAAGAAGGAAACTATGGCTACACCTTC; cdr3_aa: CSTGGEEGNYGYTF
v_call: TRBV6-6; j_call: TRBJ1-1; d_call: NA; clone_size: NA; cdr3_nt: TGTGCCAGCACCCGGGGCACTGAAGCTTTCTTT; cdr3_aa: CASTRGTEAFF
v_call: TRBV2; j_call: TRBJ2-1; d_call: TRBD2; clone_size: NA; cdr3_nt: TGTGCCAGCCGGGGACTAGCGGGGGGGCCGTCCTACAATGAGCAGTTCTTC; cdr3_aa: CASRGLAGGPSYNEQFF